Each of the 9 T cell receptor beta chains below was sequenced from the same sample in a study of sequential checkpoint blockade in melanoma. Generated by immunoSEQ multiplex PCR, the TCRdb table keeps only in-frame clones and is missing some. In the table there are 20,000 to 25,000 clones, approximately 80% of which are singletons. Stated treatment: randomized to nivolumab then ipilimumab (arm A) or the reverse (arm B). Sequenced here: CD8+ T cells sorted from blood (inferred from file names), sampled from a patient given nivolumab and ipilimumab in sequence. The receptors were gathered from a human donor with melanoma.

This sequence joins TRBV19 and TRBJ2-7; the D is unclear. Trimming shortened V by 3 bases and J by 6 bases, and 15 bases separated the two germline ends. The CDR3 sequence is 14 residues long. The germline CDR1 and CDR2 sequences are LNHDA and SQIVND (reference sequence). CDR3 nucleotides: TGTGCCAGTAGTATCGAGGCCTTCCCTGGCGAGCAGTACTTC. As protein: CASSIEAFPGEQYF.

The CDR3 nucleotides are TGTGCCAGCAGCTCTTGGACTAGCGGGGGCCGACTACTTGAGCAGTTCTTC. This encodes CASSSWTSGGRLLEQFF. This sequence joins TRBV7-8 and TRBJ2-1, with 13 bases lining up with TRBD2. V was clipped by 4 bases and J by 9 bases; unmatched bases: 12. Germline CDR1 is SGHVS and CDR2 is FQNEAQ. CDR3 length: 17 amino acids.

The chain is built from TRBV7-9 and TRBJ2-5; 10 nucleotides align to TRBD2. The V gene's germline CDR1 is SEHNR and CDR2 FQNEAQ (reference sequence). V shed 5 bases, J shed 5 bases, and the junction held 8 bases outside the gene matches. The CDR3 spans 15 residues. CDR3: CASSPTSGTWETQYF. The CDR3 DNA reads TGTGCCAGCAGCCCCACTAGCGGGACTTGGGAGACCCAGTACTTC. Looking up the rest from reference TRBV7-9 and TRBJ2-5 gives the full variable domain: DTGVSQNPRHKITKRGQNVTFRCDPISEHNRLYWYRQTLGQGPEFLTYFQNEAQLEKSRLLSDRFSAERPKGSFSTLEIQRTEQGDSAMYLCASSPTSGTWETQYFGPGTRLLVL.

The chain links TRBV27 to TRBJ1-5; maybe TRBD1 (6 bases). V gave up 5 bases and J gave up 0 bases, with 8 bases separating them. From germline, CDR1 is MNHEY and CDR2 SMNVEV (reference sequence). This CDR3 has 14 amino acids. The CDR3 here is CASSHRDSNQPQHF. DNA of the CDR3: TGTGCCAGCAGTCACAGGGATAGCAATCAGCCCCAGCATTTT.

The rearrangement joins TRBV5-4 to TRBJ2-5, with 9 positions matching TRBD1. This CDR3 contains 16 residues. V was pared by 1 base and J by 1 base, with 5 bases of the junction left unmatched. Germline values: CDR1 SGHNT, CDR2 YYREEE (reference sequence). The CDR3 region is CASSLTRQGGQETQYF. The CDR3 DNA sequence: TGTGCCAGCAGCTTGACGAGACAGGGGGGCCAAGAGACCCAGTACTTC.

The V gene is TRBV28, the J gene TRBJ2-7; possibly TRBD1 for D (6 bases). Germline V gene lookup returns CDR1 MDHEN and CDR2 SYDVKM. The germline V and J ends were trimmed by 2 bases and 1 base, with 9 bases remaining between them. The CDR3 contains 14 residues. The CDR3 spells CASSLTGRSYEQYF. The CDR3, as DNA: TGTGCCAGCAGTTTAACAGGGCGATCCTACGAGCAGTACTTC.

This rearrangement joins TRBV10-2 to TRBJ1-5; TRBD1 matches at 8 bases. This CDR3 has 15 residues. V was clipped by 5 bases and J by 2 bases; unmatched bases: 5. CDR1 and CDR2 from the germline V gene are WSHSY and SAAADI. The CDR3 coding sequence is TGCGCCAGCAGTCGACAGGGGTACGGCAATCAGCCCCAGCATTTT. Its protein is CASSRQGYGNQPQHF.

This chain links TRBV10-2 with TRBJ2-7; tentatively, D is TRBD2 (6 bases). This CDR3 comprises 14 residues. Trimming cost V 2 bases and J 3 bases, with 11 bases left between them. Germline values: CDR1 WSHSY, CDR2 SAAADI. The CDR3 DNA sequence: TGCGCCAGCAGTGAGCTTGCGGGGTTCTACGAGCAGTACTTC. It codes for CASSELAGFYEQYF.

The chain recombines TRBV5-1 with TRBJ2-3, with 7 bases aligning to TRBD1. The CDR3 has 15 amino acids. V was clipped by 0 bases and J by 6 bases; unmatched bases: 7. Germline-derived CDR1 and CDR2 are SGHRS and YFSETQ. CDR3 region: CASSLVPDRWDTQYF. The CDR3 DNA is TGCGCCAGCAGCTTGGTCCCGGACAGGTGGGATACGCAGTATTTT.